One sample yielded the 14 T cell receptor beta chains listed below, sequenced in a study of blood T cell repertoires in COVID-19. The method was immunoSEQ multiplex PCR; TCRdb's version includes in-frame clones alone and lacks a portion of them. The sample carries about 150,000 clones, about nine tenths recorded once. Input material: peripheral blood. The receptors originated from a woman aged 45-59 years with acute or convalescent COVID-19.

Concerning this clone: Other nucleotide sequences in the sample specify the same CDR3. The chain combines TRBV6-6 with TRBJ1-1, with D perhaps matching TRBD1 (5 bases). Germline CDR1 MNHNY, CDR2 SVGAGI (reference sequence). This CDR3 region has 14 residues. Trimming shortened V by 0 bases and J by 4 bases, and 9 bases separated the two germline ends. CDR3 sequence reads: CASSYSGGSTEAFF. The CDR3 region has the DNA TGTGCCAGCAGTTACTCGGGGGGATCCACTGAAGCTTTCTTT.

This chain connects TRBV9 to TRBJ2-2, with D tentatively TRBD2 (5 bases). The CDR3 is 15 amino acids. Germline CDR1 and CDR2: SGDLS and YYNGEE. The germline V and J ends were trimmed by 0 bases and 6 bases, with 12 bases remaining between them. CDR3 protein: CASSVVSGISGELFF. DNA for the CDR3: TGTGCCAGCAGCGTAGTGTCGGGGATATCCGGGGAGCTGTTTTTT. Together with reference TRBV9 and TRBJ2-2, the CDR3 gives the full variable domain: DSGVTQTPKHLITATGQRVTLRCSPRSGDLSVYWYQQSLDQGLQFLIQYYNGEERAKGNILERFSAQQFPDLHSELNLSSLELGDSALYFCASSVVSGISGELFFGEGSRLTVL.

CDR3 in DNA: TGCGCCTCAACCGGGCTGGCGGGAGTTACAAATGAGCAGTTCTTC. This translates into CASTGLAGVTNEQFF. V and J are TRBV5-1 and TRBJ2-1, with 7 bases identical to TRBD2. Trimming at V came to 10 bases and at J to 7 bases, leaving 17 bases not matched to a gene. CDR1 SGHRS and CDR2 YFSETQ come from the germline V gene. The CDR3 is 15 amino acids.

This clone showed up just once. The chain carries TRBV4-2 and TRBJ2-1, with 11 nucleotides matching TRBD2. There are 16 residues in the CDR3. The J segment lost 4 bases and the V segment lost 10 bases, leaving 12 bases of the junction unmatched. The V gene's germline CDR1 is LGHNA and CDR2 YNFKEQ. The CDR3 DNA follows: TGTGCCACCTCGGTGGCTAGCGGGGGGAATTACAATGAGCAGTTCTTC. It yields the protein CATSVASGGNYNEQFF.

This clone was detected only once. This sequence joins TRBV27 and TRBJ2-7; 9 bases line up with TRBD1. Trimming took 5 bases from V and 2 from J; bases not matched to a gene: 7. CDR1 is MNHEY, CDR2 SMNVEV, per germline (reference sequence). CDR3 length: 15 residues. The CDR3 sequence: CASSDRTGVTYEQYF. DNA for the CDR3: TGTGCCAGCAGTGACAGGACAGGGGTAACCTACGAGCAGTACTTC.

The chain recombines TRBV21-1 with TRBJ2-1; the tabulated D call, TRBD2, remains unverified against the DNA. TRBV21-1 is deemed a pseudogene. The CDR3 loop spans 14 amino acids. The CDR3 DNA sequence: TGTGCCAGCAGCACAGAGCGGGACTACAATGAGCAGTTCTTC. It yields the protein CASSTERDYNEQFF.

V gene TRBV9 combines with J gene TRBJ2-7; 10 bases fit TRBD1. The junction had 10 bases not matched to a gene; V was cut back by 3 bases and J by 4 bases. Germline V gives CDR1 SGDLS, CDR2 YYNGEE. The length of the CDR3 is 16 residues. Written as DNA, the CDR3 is TGTGCCAGCAGCGCCCGTCCGACAGGGGGCGCATACGAGCAGTACTTC. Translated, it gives CASSARPTGGAYEQYF.

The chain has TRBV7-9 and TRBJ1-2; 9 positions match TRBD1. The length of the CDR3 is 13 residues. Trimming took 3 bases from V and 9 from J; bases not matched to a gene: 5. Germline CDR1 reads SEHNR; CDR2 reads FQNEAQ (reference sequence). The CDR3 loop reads CASSLGTGLRYTF. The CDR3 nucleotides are TGTGCCAGCAGCTTGGGGACAGGGTTACGCTACACCTTC. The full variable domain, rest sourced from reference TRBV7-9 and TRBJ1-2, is DTGVSQNPRHKITKRGQNVTFRCDPISEHNRLYWYRQTLGQGPEFLTYFQNEAQLEKSRLLSDRFSAERPKGSFSTLEIQRTEQGDSAMYLCASSLGTGLRYTFGSGTRLTVV.

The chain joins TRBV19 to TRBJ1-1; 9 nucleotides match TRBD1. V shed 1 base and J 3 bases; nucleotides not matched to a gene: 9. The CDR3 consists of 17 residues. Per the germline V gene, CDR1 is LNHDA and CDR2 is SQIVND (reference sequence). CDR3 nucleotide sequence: TGTGCCAGTAGTATAGTTGAGGACAGGGGATGGGACACTGAAGCTTTCTTT. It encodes CASSIVEDRGWDTEAFF.

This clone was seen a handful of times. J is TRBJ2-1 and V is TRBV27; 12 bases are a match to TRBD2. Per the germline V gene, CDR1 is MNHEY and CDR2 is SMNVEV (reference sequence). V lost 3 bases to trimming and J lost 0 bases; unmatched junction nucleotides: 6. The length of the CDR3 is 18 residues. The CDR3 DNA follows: TGTGCCAGCAGTTTGACTAGCGGGGGACAAAGCTCCTACAATGAGCAGTTCTTC. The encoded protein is CASSLTSGGQSSYNEQFF.

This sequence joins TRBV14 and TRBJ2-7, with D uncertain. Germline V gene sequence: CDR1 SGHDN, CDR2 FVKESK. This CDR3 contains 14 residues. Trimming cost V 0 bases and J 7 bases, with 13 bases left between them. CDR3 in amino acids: CASSQDWAGGEQYF. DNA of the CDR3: TGTGCCAGCAGCCAAGATTGGGCAGGTGGGGAGCAGTACTTC.

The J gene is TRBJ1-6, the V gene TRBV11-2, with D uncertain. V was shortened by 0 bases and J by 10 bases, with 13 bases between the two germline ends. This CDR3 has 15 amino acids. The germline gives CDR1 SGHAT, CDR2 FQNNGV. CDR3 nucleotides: TGTGCCAGCAGCTTAGATCGCACGGGTATCTCACCCCTCCACTTT. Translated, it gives CASSLDRTGISPLHF. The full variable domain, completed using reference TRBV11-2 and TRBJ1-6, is EAGVAQSPRYKIIEKRQSVAFWCNPISGHATLYWYQQILGQGPKLLIQFQNNGVVDDSQLPKDRFSAERLKGVDSTLKIQPAKLEDSAVYLCASSLDRTGISPLHFGNGTRLTVT.

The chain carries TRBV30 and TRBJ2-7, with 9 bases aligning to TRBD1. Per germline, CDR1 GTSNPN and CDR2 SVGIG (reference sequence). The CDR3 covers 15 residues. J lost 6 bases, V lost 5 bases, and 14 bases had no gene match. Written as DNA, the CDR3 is TGTGCCTGGTGTTCTACGACAGGGGGAGGATCCGAGCAGTACTTC. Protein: CAWCSTTGGGSEQYF.

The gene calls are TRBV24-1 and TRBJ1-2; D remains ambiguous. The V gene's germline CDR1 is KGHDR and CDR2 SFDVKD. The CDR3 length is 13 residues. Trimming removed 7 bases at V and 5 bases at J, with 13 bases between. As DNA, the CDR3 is TGTGCCACCAGGCCGGACGGGAGTTATGGCTACACCTTC. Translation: CATRPDGSYGYTF.